Listed below are T cell receptor beta chains from one sample, sequenced in a study of cytomegalovirus exposure and HLA in healthy donors. Sequencing was performed with immunoSEQ multiplex PCR; in TCRdb, only in-frame clones are kept and a portion is missing. The repertoire holds 170,000 or so clones, 80% seen once, with under 0.75% in the top ten. Source material: PBMCs. The receptors were gathered from a boy between 10 and 17 years old in good health and CMV-seronegative. The CDR3 runs from the conserved cysteine through the conserved F or W. Fields, in order: clone size, D gene, V gene, J gene, CDR3 DNA, CDR3 protein. A D gene is named only where the DNA matches it firmly. Where a row states a size, it is once, few, many or the class of an expanded clone; other rows omit it.

.	TRBD1	TRBV12-5	TRBJ2-7	TGTGCTAGTGGTTTAATACGTGACAGGGGGCTTAGGGAGCAGTACTTC	CASGLIRDRGLREQYF
.	.	TRBV11-2	TRBJ1-6	TGTGCCAGCAGCTTCCCATACCGGGGAAGGCAATCACCCCTCCACTTT	CASSFPYRGRQSPLHF
.	.	TRBV27	TRBJ2-2	TGTGCCAGCAGTTTATCGGACACCACCGGGGAGCTGTTTTTT	CASSLSDTTGELFF
.	TRBD1	TRBV27	TRBJ1-2	TGTGCCAGCAGTTTCTCCGACAGGGACCTTCAGGGCTACACCTTC	CASSFSDRDLQGYTF
.	TRBD1	TRBV5-6	TRBJ1-6	TGTGCCAGCAGCTCACCGGGACAGTCCTCACCCCTCCACTTT	CASSSPGQSSPLHF
.	.	TRBV7-9	TRBJ1-1	TGTGCCAGCAGGGCCCAGAACACTGAAGCTTTCTTT	CASRAQNTEAFF
few	TRBD1	TRBV6-4	TRBJ2-2	TGTGCCAGCAGCCCCGGGACAGACACCGGGGAGCTGTTTTTT	CASSPGTDTGELFF
.	.	TRBV6-5	TRBJ1-1	TGTGCCAGCAGTTCCTTCGTCGCGGACACTGAAGCTTTCTTT	CASSSFVADTEAFF
.	.	TRBV5-6	TRBJ2-5	TGTGCCAGCAGTTCGCCCTTTAGCGGTCAAGAGACCCAGTACTTC	CASSSPFSGQETQYF
.	TRBD2	TRBV6-6	TRBJ2-5	TGTGCCAGCAGGATATTAGCGGGGAAAGAGACCCAGTACTTC	CASRILAGKETQYF
.	TRBD1	TRBV7-3	TRBJ2-7	TGTGCCAGCAGCTTAATGGGACAGGGGGGATACGAGCAGTACTTC	CASSLMGQGGYEQYF
few	TRBD1	TRBV7-7	TRBJ2-7	TGTGCTAGCAGCCATGGACAGGGTTACGAGCAGTACTTC	CASSHGQGYEQYF
.	TRBD1	TRBV5-4	TRBJ1-1	TGTGCCAGCAGAACAGGGGACGTGAACACTGAAGCTTTCTTT	CASRTGDVNTEAFF
.	TRBD1	TRBV9	TRBJ2-3	TGTGCCAGCAGCGGGGACAGCACTACGCAGTATTTT	CASSGDSTTQYF
few	.	TRBV11-3	TRBJ2-7	TGTGCCAGCAGCCCACACGACGAGCAGTACTTC	CASSPHDEQYF
.	.	TRBV6-5	TRBJ2-7	TGTGCCAGCAGTTACTCGACTGACGCCTACGAGCAGTACTTC	CASSYSTDAYEQYF
.	.	TRBV19	TRBJ1-5	TGTGCCAGTAGTTACGGGGGGGATCAGCCCCAGCATTTT	CASSYGGDQPQHF
.	.	TRBV25-1	TRBJ2-1	TGTGCCAGCAGTGTACGGGCGGCCGCGGGCAATGAGCAGTTCTTC	CASSVRAAAGNEQFF
.	TRBD2	TRBV6-4	TRBJ2-1	TGTGCCAGCTCCCACAACCAGGGAGGGGCTAATGAGCAGTTCTTC	CASSHNQGGANEQFF
few	.	TRBV7-8	TRBJ1-5	TGTGCCAGCAGCGCGCCTAATCAGCCCCAGCATTTT	CASSAPNQPQHF
.	.	TRBV9	TRBJ1-1	TGTGCCAGCAGCGTAGACCCCCTCAAGAGGGCCCACACTGAAGCTTTCTTT	CASSVDPLKRAHTEAFF
.	TRBD2	TRBV5-6	TRBJ2-3	TGTGCCAGCAGCTTGGTGGCGGGGGGGCCTGCTACGCAGTATTTT	CASSLVAGGPATQYF
.	.	TRBV18	TRBJ1-1	TGTGCCAGCTCACCCAACCGACAGGCCCTGAACACTGAAGCTTTCTTT	CASSPNRQALNTEAFF
.	TRBD1	TRBV29-1	TRBJ1-1	TGCAGCGTTTCGACAGGGGCTGAAGCTTTCTTT	CSVSTGAEAFF
.	.	TRBV6-6	TRBJ1-4	TGTGCCAGCACCCCGCATGGAGGGCCTAATGAAAAACTGTTTTTT	CASTPHGGPNEKLFF
.	.	TRBV5-8	TRBJ2-7	TGTGCCAGCAGCTTGCCGTCCCAGGGCTACGAGCAGTACTTC	CASSLPSQGYEQYF
.	TRBD2	TRBV18	TRBJ2-2	TGTGCCAGCTCAGCAAGACAGACGGGGGGCACCGGGGAGCTGTTTTTT	CASSARQTGGTGELFF
.	.	TRBV27	TRBJ1-3	TGTGCCAGCAGTCCGCTTTCGGGCTCTGGAAACACCATATATTTT	CASSPLSGSGNTIYF
once	.	TRBV6-5	TRBJ1-1	TGTGCCAGCAGTTACTCTCGAGGGGGCACTGAAGCTTTCTTT	CASSYSRGGTEAFF
.	.	TRBV19	TRBJ1-2	TGTGCCAGTAGTAGGCAGGCTAACCTCGGCTATGGCTACACCTTC	CASSRQANLGYGYTF
.	.	TRBV6-1	TRBJ2-7	TGTGCCAGCAGGACGGGATATCCCTACGAGCAGTACTTC	CASRTGYPYEQYF
.	.	TRBV10-3	TRBJ2-3	TGTGCCACCAAAGACGGAACGGGGAGCACAGATACGCAGTATTTT	CATKDGTGSTDTQYF
.	.	TRBV10-1	TRBJ2-7	TGCGCCAGCAGTGTGGGGCGGTATGGGACCTACGAGCAGTACTTC	CASSVGRYGTYEQYF
.	.	TRBV6-6	TRBJ2-3	TGTGCCAGCCGAGGTGTCAGGGAAGCGACAGATACGCAGTATTTT	CASRGVREATDTQYF
.	TRBD2	TRBV27	TRBJ2-7	TGTGCCAGCAGCCCTTCTAGCGGGAGTCCCCAGCAGTACTTC	CASSPSSGSPQQYF
.	.	TRBV18	TRBJ1-2	TGTGCCAGCTCGCCCCAGGGCCCCTATGGCTACACCTTC	CASSPQGPYGYTF
.	.	TRBV19	TRBJ1-2	TGTGCCAGTAGTATACGGGAAACTTCTGGCTACACCTTC	CASSIRETSGYTF
.	.	TRBV7-9	TRBJ1-2	TGTTCCAGCAGCTTACGGTTGGGACAATATGGCTACACCTTC	CSSSLRLGQYGYTF
.	.	TRBV5-1	TRBJ2-7	TGCGCCAGCAGCTTTTGGTGGGGGGACTACGAGCAGTACTTC	CASSFWWGDYEQYF
.	.	TRBV2	TRBJ1-2	TGTGCCAGCAGTGAACGGGTGGGGCGGAATGGCTACACCTTC	CASSERVGRNGYTF
.	TRBD1	TRBV10-1	TRBJ2-1	TGCGCCAGCAGGGTACCGGGGGACAGGGGGTGCAATGAGCAGTTCTTC	CASRVPGDRGCNEQFF
few	.	TRBV5-4	TRBJ1-2	TGTGCCAGCAGCTTGGGGGGCGCCTATGGCTACACCTTC	CASSLGGAYGYTF
once	.	TRBV6-5	TRBJ2-5	TGTGCCAGCAGTTGGGGAGGTAGCGCCCAAGAGACCCAGTACTTC	CASSWGGSAQETQYF
.	.	TRBV7-2	TRBJ2-1	TGTGCCAGCAGCTTATTGGCCCAGAACGATGAGCAGTTCTTC	CASSLLAQNDEQFF
.	.	TRBV7-9	TRBJ2-3	TGTGCCAGCAGCTTTCAGGGTACAGATACGCAGTATTTT	CASSFQGTDTQYF